This entry lists 2 T cell receptor beta chains sequenced from one sample in a study of shared clonotypes between healthy human individuals. Sequenced by immunoSEQ multiplex PCR; TCRdb stores in-frame clones only, minus some. The table includes some 240,000 clones, 65% detected once. The sample taken for sequencing was memory CD4+ T cells sorted from blood. Noted subset: CD45RA-negative fraction. The receptors shown here come from a man aged 25 to 40 in good health.

The chain uses TRBV28 and TRBJ1-2; D gene unclear. The germline V and J ends were trimmed by 4 bases and 6 bases, with 9 bases remaining between them. The CDR3 extends over 12 amino acids. Germline CDR1 reads MDHEN; CDR2 reads SYDVKM. The CDR3 loop reads CASSSSTDGYTF. CDR3 DNA: TGTGCCAGCAGTTCCTCGACGGATGGCTACACCTTC.

This clone was found a few times. This chain connects TRBV2 to TRBJ2-2; a possible D gene is TRBD1 (6 bases). V was trimmed by 7 bases and J by 2 bases, leaving 14 bases between them. This CDR3 is built from 15 residues. The germline CDR1 and CDR2 sequences are SNHLY and FYNNEI. The chain's CDR3 is CASTTDRTNTGELFF. DNA for the CDR3: TGTGCCAGCACTACCGACAGGACCAACACCGGGGAGCTGTTTTTT. The full variable domain, in which reference TRBV2 and TRBJ2-2 provide the parts outside the CDR3, is EPEVTQTPSHQVTQMGQEVILRCVPISNHLYFYWYRQILGQKVEFLVSFYNNEISEKSEIFDDQFSVERPDGSNFTLKIRSTKLEDSAMYFCASTTDRTNTGELFFGEGSRLTVL.